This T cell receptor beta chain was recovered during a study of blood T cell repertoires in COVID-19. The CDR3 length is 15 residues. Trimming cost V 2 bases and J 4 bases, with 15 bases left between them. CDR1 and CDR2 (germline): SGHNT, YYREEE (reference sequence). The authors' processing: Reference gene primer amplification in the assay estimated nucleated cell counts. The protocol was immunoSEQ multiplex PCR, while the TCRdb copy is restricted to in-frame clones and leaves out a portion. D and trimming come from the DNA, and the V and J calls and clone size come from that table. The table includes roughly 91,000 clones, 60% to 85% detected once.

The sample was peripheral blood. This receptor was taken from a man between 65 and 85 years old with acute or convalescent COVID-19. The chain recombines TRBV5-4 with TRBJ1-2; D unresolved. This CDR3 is CASSFGQSIPYGYTF. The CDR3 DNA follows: TGTGCCAGCAGCTTTGGGCAGTCGATCCCCTATGGCTACACCTTC. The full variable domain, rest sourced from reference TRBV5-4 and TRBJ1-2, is ETGVTQSPTHLIKTRGQQVTLRCSSQSGHNTVSWYQQALGQGPQFIFQYYREEENGRGNFPPRFSGLQFPNYSSELNVNALELDDSALYLCASSFGQSIPYGYTFGSGTRLTVV.